Presented here are 7 T cell receptor beta chains from one specimen sequenced in a study of blood T cell repertoires in COVID-19. Data came from immunoSEQ multiplex PCR; TCRdb stores just in-frame clones and leaves some out. Among around 130,000 clones listed, around 89% were seen once. Sequencing input: peripheral blood. The origin of the receptors is a man over 45 with active or convalescent COVID-19.

This clone was detected once. This rearrangement joins TRBV19 to TRBJ1-4; D possibly corresponds to TRBD1 (5 bases). Germline loops: CDR1 LNHDA, CDR2 SQIVND (reference sequence). V was cut by 8 bases and J by 4 bases, with 14 bases left in between. This CDR3 region has 14 residues. CDR3 sequence: CASRETENNEKLFF. The CDR3, as DNA: TGTGCCAGTCGAGAGACAGAGAATAATGAAAAACTGTTTTTT.

The chain uses TRBV20-1 and TRBJ2-3; possible D gene TRBD2, 6 bases. The CDR3 is made up of 14 amino acids. CDR1 DFQATT and CDR2 SNEGSKA come from the germline V gene (reference sequence). Trimming took off 4 bases at V and 2 bases at J, with 13 bases between the two ends. The CDR3 region is CSANDRGYTDTQYF. The CDR3 DNA follows: TGCAGTGCTAATGACCGGGGGTACACAGATACGCAGTATTTT.

The chain recombines TRBV12-3 or TRBV12-4 with TRBJ1-1, with D unresolved. CDR3 size: 13 residues. V was clipped by 6 bases and J by 1 base, with 9 bases between them. The CDR3 region is CASRRYGNTEAFF. The CDR3 DNA is TGTGCCAGCAGGAGATATGGGAACACTGAAGCTTTCTTT.

The V and J genes are TRBV2 and TRBJ1-2; D is ambiguous. The germline CDR1 and CDR2 sequences are SNHLY and FYNNEI. This CDR3 spans 12 amino acids. The V gene lost 8 bases and the J gene lost 8 bases, with 15 bases spanning the gap. In DNA form, the CDR3 reads TGTGCCAGCCGGCAGGTCACACACGGCTACACCTTC. Protein sequence: CASRQVTHGYTF.

V usage is TRBV5-4 and J usage is TRBJ1-6; 9 nucleotides align to TRBD1. This CDR3 comprises 15 residues. Per the germline V gene, CDR1 is SGHNT and CDR2 is YYREEE (reference sequence). With 0 bases clipped from V and 8 bases from J, the junction kept 3 bases outside the gene matches. CDR3 loop: CASSLGDRVDSPLHF. Written as DNA, the CDR3 is TGTGCCAGCAGCTTGGGGGACAGGGTTGATTCACCCCTCCACTTT.

The rearrangement uses TRBV10-1 and TRBJ1-5, with unresolved D. Germline V lookup: CDR1 WNHNN, CDR2 SYGVQD (reference sequence). This CDR3 has 15 residues. Trimming took 10 bases from V and 5 from J, leaving 21 bases between them. The CDR3 DNA is TGCGCCACCAACGGAAAGGAGCTCGCGTATCAGCCCCAGCATTTT. Translation gives CATNGKELAYQPQHF.

The chain uses TRBV19 and TRBJ2-1, with TRBD2 identical over 11 bases. Germline V gives CDR1 LNHDA, CDR2 SQIVND (reference sequence). The CDR3 has 19 residues. The junction had 20 bases not matched to a gene; V was cut back by 7 bases and J by 6 bases. For the CDR3, the DNA is TGTGCCAGTACCCCAGTCAGTCGAAAAACTAGCGGGAGATCCAATGAGCAGTTCTTC. Translating it yields CASTPVSRKTSGRSNEQFF.